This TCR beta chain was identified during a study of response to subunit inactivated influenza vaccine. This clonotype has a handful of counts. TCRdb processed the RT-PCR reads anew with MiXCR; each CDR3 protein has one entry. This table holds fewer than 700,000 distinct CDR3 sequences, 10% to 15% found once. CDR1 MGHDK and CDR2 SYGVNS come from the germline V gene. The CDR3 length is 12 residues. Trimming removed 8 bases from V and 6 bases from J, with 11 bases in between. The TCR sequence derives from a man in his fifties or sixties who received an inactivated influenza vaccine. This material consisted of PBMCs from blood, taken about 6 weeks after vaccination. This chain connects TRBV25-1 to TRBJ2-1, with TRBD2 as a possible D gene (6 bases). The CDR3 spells CASQTSINEQFF. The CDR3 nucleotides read TGTGCCAGCCAAACTAGCATCAATGAGCAGTTCTTC.